One sample yielded the 2 T cell receptor beta chains listed below, sequenced in a study of neoadjuvant anti-PD-1 for oral cavity cancer. The protocol was immunoSEQ multiplex PCR, while the TCRdb copy is restricted to in-frame clones and leaves out a portion. The table has around 21,000 clones, 35% to 55% seen once. Time point denoted: after neoadjuvant nivolumab, at surgical resection. The input for sequencing was tumor tissue, taken after nivolumab (anti-PD-1) treatment. Source of these receptors: a person aged 35 to 85 with oral cavity squamous cell carcinoma.

This clone was counted between two and nine times. J is TRBJ2-3 and V is TRBV18; no definite D call. Trimming removed 3 bases at V and 2 bases at J, with 9 bases between. The V gene's germline CDR1 is KGHSH and CDR2 LQKENI. This CDR3 is built from 14 residues. The CDR3 here is CASSPGRNTDTQYF. The CDR3 DNA reads as TGTGCCAGCTCACCTGGACGGAACACAGATACGCAGTATTTT.

This chain connects TRBV30 to TRBJ2-2, with a weak D call TRBD1 (5 bases). The CDR3 is 14 amino acids. Germline CDR1 is GTSNPN and CDR2 is SVGIG (reference sequence). With 1 base removed from V and 3 bases from J, the gap between germline ends came to 9 bases. The CDR3 protein is CAWSGIGDTGELFF. CDR3 DNA: TGTGCCTGGAGTGGTATAGGGGACACCGGGGAGCTGTTTTTT.